This T cell receptor beta chain is from a study of sequential checkpoint blockade in melanoma. Sequencing used immunoSEQ multiplex PCR; TCRdb keeps in-frame clones, though not all of them. This table has 9,500 to 12,000 clones, less than 80% appearing once. The treatment here: randomized to nivolumab then ipilimumab (arm A) or the reverse (arm B). DNA-damaging chemotherapy had not been given to any patient beforehand. This CDR3 contains 14 residues. The V gene end was trimmed by 6 bases and the J gene end by 5 bases; junction bases not matched to a gene: 5. From germline, CDR1 is LGHNA and CDR2 YNFKEQ.

The receptor was isolated from a human donor with melanoma. The chain uses TRBV4-2 and TRBJ2-2; 8 nucleotides match TRBD1. The material sequenced was CD8+ T cells sorted from blood (inferred from file names), taken from a patient given nivolumab and ipilimumab in sequence. CDR3 sequence: CASRDRVETGELFF. The CDR3 region has the DNA TGTGCCAGCAGGGACAGGGTAGAAACCGGGGAGCTGTTTTTT.